This is a list of T cell receptor beta chains from one sample in a study of blood T cell repertoires in COVID-19. Profiling relied on immunoSEQ multiplex PCR, and the TCRdb table lists in-frame clones only, not all of them. The table includes fewer than 250,000 clones, about 82% detected once. Sample: peripheral blood. These receptors came from a woman aged 60-70 years with active or convalescent COVID-19. CDR3s include the opening cysteine and the closing phenylalanine or tryptophan. Each record gives: V gene, D gene, clone size, J gene, CDR3 DNA, CDR3 protein. A D gene is named only where the DNA matches it firmly. Expanded clones are given a class, and other clones once, few, many or no size at all.

V: TRBV5-8
D: NA
size: NA
J: TRBJ1-5
DNA: TGTGCCAGCAGCCTGGGGGGGCCAAGCAATCAGCCCCAGCATTTT
CDR3: CASSLGGPSNQPQHF

V: TRBV15
D: TRBD2
size: NA
J: TRBJ2-1
DNA: TGTGCCACCAGCAGAGATCGAACTAGCGGGAGCAATGAGCAGTTCTTC
CDR3: CATSRDRTSGSNEQFF

V: TRBV6-5
D: NA
size: once
J: TRBJ2-1
DNA: TGTGCCAGCAGCCTGATGGACACGAATGAGCAGTTCTTC
CDR3: CASSLMDTNEQFF

V: TRBV5-8
D: TRBD1
size: NA
J: TRBJ2-1
DNA: TGTGCCAGCAGCCCGGGACAGGCAGACAATGAGCAGTTCTTC
CDR3: CASSPGQADNEQFF

V: TRBV24-1
D: NA
size: NA
J: TRBJ2-7
DNA: TGTGCCACCAGTGATACAGGGGGAGGGTACGAGCAGTACTTC
CDR3: CATSDTGGGYEQYF

V: TRBV5-4
D: NA
size: NA
J: TRBJ1-1
DNA: TGTGCCAGCAGCAACCGGGGGAACACTGAAGCTTTCTTT
CDR3: CASSNRGNTEAFF

V: TRBV12-5
D: NA
size: NA
J: TRBJ2-3
DNA: TGTGCTAGTGGTTTGAACAACAGGGCTCGCACAGATACGCAGTATTTT
CDR3: CASGLNNRARTDTQYF

V: TRBV2
D: TRBD2
size: few
J: TRBJ2-1
DNA: TGTGCCAGCAGTCGACAGCGGGGGGGCCCCAATGAGCAGTTCTTC
CDR3: CASSRQRGGPNEQFF

V: TRBV6-5
D: TRBD1
size: NA
J: TRBJ1-4
DNA: TGTGCCAGCAGTTTTGACAGGGATGAAAAACTGTTTTTT
CDR3: CASSFDRDEKLFF

V: TRBV9
D: NA
size: once
J: TRBJ1-6
DNA: TGTGCCAGCAGCGTAGGGGCGACAGCGCTTAATTCACCCCTCCACTTT
CDR3: CASSVGATALNSPLHF

V: TRBV19
D: NA
size: NA
J: TRBJ1-2
DNA: TGTGCCAGTAGTATCCTTTCCGGCCAGGCCAACTATGGCTACACCTTC
CDR3: CASSILSGQANYGYTF

V: TRBV18
D: TRBD1
size: NA
J: TRBJ1-1
DNA: TGTGCCAGCTCACTGGGGACAGGGGGCGATAAGAACACTGAAGCTTTCTTT
CDR3: CASSLGTGGDKNTEAFF

V: TRBV14
D: NA
size: NA
J: TRBJ2-1
DNA: TGTGCCAGCAGCCTTCTTCTAGGATCTGGCAATGAGCAGTTCTTC
CDR3: CASSLLLGSGNEQFF

V: TRBV30
D: TRBD2
size: NA
J: TRBJ2-1
DNA: TGTGCCTGGAGACTAGCGGGAGTAGGAAAGAATGAGCAGTTCTTC
CDR3: CAWRLAGVGKNEQFF

V: TRBV4-2
D: TRBD2
size: NA
J: TRBJ2-2
DNA: TGTGCCAGCAGCCAAGACCCGGGAGCGGGAGAAGCCGGGGAGCTGTTTTTT
CDR3: CASSQDPGAGEAGELFF

V: TRBV28
D: TRBD2
size: NA
J: TRBJ2-7
DNA: TGTGCCAGCAGTTCCAGCGGGAGGACAAACTACGAGCAGTACTTC
CDR3: CASSSSGRTNYEQYF

V: TRBV5-1
D: NA
size: NA
J: TRBJ1-6
DNA: TGCGCCAGCAGCTTGGGAGCAGGGTTTGGTTCACCCCTCCACTTT
CDR3: CASSLGAGFGSPLHF

V: TRBV25-1
D: NA
size: NA
J: TRBJ1-1
DNA: TGTGCCAGCAGTGAGGCGGGGCAACTGTCGGGAGCTTTCTTT
CDR3: CASSEAGQLSGAFF

V: TRBV19
D: NA
size: NA
J: TRBJ1-1
DNA: TGTGCCAGTAGAATTATAACAGAAAACACTGAAGCTTTCTTT
CDR3: CASRIITENTEAFF

V: TRBV3-1/TRBV3-2
D: NA
size: NA
J: TRBJ1-1
DNA: TGTGCCAGCAGCCCCCAATTGAGGGACACTGAAGCTTTCTTT
CDR3: CASSPQLRDTEAFF

V: TRBV29-1
D: TRBD1
size: few
J: TRBJ2-3
DNA: TGCAGCGTTACGGACAGGGAGGAATTAGTAGGAGGGCAGTATTTT
CDR3: CSVTDREELVGGQYF

V: TRBV29-1
D: TRBD2
size: NA
J: TRBJ2-3
DNA: TGCAGCGTAGAGCGGGGGGGCCCAGATACGCAGTATTTT
CDR3: CSVERGGPDTQYF

V: TRBV7-8
D: NA
size: NA
J: TRBJ1-4
DNA: TGTGCCAGCAGCTTAGCTAGTAGCGAAGAAAAACTGTTTTTT
CDR3: CASSLASSEEKLFF

V: TRBV4-1
D: TRBD1
size: NA
J: TRBJ1-4
DNA: TGCGCCAGCAGCCAAGAACCGCCAGGGGGAATTGATGAAAAACTGTTTTTT
CDR3: CASSQEPPGGIDEKLFF

V: TRBV25-1
D: TRBD1
size: NA
J: TRBJ2-5
DNA: TGTGCCAGCAGTGGGACAGGGTCGGAGACCCAGTACTTC
CDR3: CASSGTGSETQYF

V: TRBV28
D: TRBD2
size: NA
J: TRBJ2-1
DNA: TGTGCCAGCACCCCGGAAGGACTAGCGGGGTTCTACAATGAGCAGTTCTTC
CDR3: CASTPEGLAGFYNEQFF

V: TRBV6-1
D: NA
size: NA
J: TRBJ2-6
DNA: TGTGCCAGCAGAGAATCCGGGATCGGTGGGGCCAACGTCCTGACTTTC
CDR3: CASRESGIGGANVLTF

V: TRBV27
D: NA
size: few
J: TRBJ2-1
DNA: TGTGCCAGCAGAATATCTGGAGGTCGTTCGTCGCATGAGCAGTTCTTC
CDR3: CASRISGGRSSHEQFF

V: TRBV7-2
D: NA
size: NA
J: TRBJ2-3
DNA: TGTGCCAGCAGCTTAGGGGCTCCAGATACGCAGTATTTT
CDR3: CASSLGAPDTQYF

V: TRBV27
D: NA
size: NA
J: TRBJ2-1
DNA: TGTGCCAGCAGTTTAGACAGGTCCTACTACAATGAGCAGTTCTTC
CDR3: CASSLDRSYYNEQFF

V: TRBV6-1
D: TRBD2
size: NA
J: TRBJ2-3
DNA: TGTGCCAGCAGTGCACTAGCGGGGAGCCCCACTTGGGATACGCAGTATTTT
CDR3: CASSALAGSPTWDTQYF

V: TRBV18
D: TRBD1
size: NA
J: TRBJ1-6
DNA: TGTGCCAGCTCACCCGATAGGACAGGGAATTCACCCCTCCACTTT
CDR3: CASSPDRTGNSPLHF

V: TRBV10-3
D: TRBD1
size: NA
J: TRBJ2-2
DNA: TGTGCCATCAGTGAGTCAACATCGGGGACAGGGACCGGGGAGCTGTTTTTT
CDR3: CAISESTSGTGTGELFF

V: TRBV2
D: TRBD1
size: NA
J: TRBJ1-2
DNA: TGTGCCAGCAGTGAAACAGGGGTAGTCTATGGCTACACCTTC
CDR3: CASSETGVVYGYTF

V: TRBV11-2
D: TRBD1
size: NA
J: TRBJ2-2
DNA: TGTGCCAGCAGCTTCGACAGGGAAGACACCGGGGAGCTGTTTTTT
CDR3: CASSFDREDTGELFF

V: TRBV24-1
D: NA
size: NA
J: TRBJ2-2
DNA: TGTGCCACCAGCATCACAGGGCCGAACACCGGGGAGCTGTTTTTT
CDR3: CATSITGPNTGELFF

V: TRBV7-8
D: NA
size: few
J: TRBJ2-3
DNA: TGTGCCAGCAGCCCTCCTAGACCTGATACGCAGTATTTT
CDR3: CASSPPRPDTQYF

V: TRBV19
D: TRBD2
size: NA
J: TRBJ2-5
DNA: TGTGCCAGTAGTACGAGCGGGAGGTCCCAGTACTTC
CDR3: CASSTSGRSQYF

V: TRBV20-1
D: TRBD1
size: once
J: TRBJ1-1
DNA: TGCAGTGCCAGTCCCGGGACAGCTAGGGGGACTGAAGCTTTCTTT
CDR3: CSASPGTARGTEAFF

V: TRBV7-2
D: TRBD1
size: NA
J: TRBJ1-5
DNA: TGTGCCAGCAGCTTAGATGGGACAGGGGATCATCAGCCCCAGCATTTT
CDR3: CASSLDGTGDHQPQHF

V: TRBV11-3
D: TRBD2
size: NA
J: TRBJ2-7
DNA: TGTGCCTATCCCCCCGGTGTCACGGGAGGGTTAACCTACGAGCAGTACTTC
CDR3: CAYPPGVTGGLTYEQYF

V: TRBV19
D: NA
size: few
J: TRBJ2-1
DNA: TGTGCCAGTAAGCCGGGACAATACAATGAGCAGTTCTTC
CDR3: CASKPGQYNEQFF

V: TRBV2
D: NA
size: NA
J: TRBJ1-1
DNA: TGTGCCAGCAGGGAGGGCAGAAACGCGGGCACTGAAGCTTTCTTT
CDR3: CASREGRNAGTEAFF

V: TRBV15
D: NA
size: NA
J: TRBJ2-6
DNA: TGTGCCACCAGCAGAGACGGTCTGGGGGCCAACGTCCTGACTTTC
CDR3: CATSRDGLGANVLTF

V: TRBV7-8
D: NA
size: NA
J: TRBJ2-5
DNA: TGTGCCAGCAGCCCCATCCGGGACTCCTGGGGGACCCAGTACTTC
CDR3: CASSPIRDSWGTQYF

V: TRBV15
D: NA
size: NA
J: TRBJ1-1
DNA: TGTGCCACCAGCAGAGATGTGAGTACTGAAGCTTTCTTT
CDR3: CATSRDVSTEAFF

V: TRBV19
D: NA
size: few
J: TRBJ2-7
DNA: TGTGCCAGTAGTAGGCAGGACTCCTACGAGCAGTACTTC
CDR3: CASSRQDSYEQYF

V: TRBV12-3/TRBV12-4
D: NA
size: NA
J: TRBJ1-4
DNA: TGTGCCAGCAGTTTTATGGTAGTCGAAAAACTGTTTTTT
CDR3: CASSFMVVEKLFF

V: TRBV5-1
D: NA
size: NA
J: TRBJ1-1
DNA: TGCGCCAGCTCCCTTCAAGCGGTTACGAACACTGAAGCTTTCTTT
CDR3: CASSLQAVTNTEAFF

V: TRBV6-5
D: NA
size: NA
J: TRBJ1-1
DNA: TGTGCCAGCAGTTTACAGTTCATGAACACTGAAGCTTTCTTT
CDR3: CASSLQFMNTEAFF

V: TRBV10-3
D: NA
size: NA
J: TRBJ1-2
DNA: TGTGCCATCAGTGAGTCTGGGGGACTCTATGGCTACACCTTC
CDR3: CAISESGGLYGYTF

V: TRBV18
D: TRBD1
size: once
J: TRBJ2-2
DNA: TGTGCCAGCTCACCGTACAGGGGCCCTAACACCGGGGAGCTGTTTTTT
CDR3: CASSPYRGPNTGELFF

V: TRBV21-1
D: NA
size: NA
J: TRBJ2-5
DNA: TGTGCCAGCAGCGGGACTAGCGGCCAAGAGACCCAGTACTTC
CDR3: CASSGTSGQETQYF

V: TRBV29-1
D: TRBD1
size: NA
J: TRBJ1-1
DNA: TGCAGCGTCGGGACAGGGGCGAACACTGAAGCTTTCTTT
CDR3: CSVGTGANTEAFF

V: TRBV27
D: NA
size: NA
J: TRBJ2-2
DNA: TGTGCCAGCAGTTTGCGGGGTGTTCTTACCGGGGAGCTGTTTTTT
CDR3: CASSLRGVLTGELFF

V: TRBV12-3/TRBV12-4
D: NA
size: NA
J: TRBJ2-1
DNA: TGTGCCAGCAGTCCCTCGGGTGAGCAGTTCTTC
CDR3: CASSPSGEQFF

V: TRBV19
D: NA
size: NA
J: TRBJ1-1
DNA: TGTGCCAGCCCGGGTCTAGGGAACACTGAAGCTTTCTTT
CDR3: CASPGLGNTEAFF